This T cell receptor beta chain was obtained from a study of CD8+CD57+ T cells in acquired aplastic anemia. Germline-derived CDR1 and CDR2 are LNHDA and SQIVND (reference sequence). The length of the CDR3 is 15 residues. J lost 5 bases, V lost 7 bases, and 9 bases had no gene match. TCR beta VDJ and CDR3 were profiled, and genomic DNA was the template. TCRdb processed the reads anew with MiXCR; each CDR3 protein has one entry. The sample yields 200,000 to 250,000 distinct CDR3 sequences, almost 50% seen once. Previously, flow cytometry had revealed CD8+CD57+ cell expansion in the patients chosen for sequencing.

Sequencing was performed on sorted CD4+, CD8+, or CD8+CD57+ T cells (not recorded which) from PBMCs. The source of this sequence is a human donor with aplastic anemia. The V gene is TRBV19, the J gene TRBJ2-7; 12 bases are a match to TRBD1. This CDR3 reads CASNLGQGASDEQYF. CDR3 DNA sequence: TGTGCCAGTAACCTGGGACAGGGGGCTAGCGACGAGCAGTACTTC.